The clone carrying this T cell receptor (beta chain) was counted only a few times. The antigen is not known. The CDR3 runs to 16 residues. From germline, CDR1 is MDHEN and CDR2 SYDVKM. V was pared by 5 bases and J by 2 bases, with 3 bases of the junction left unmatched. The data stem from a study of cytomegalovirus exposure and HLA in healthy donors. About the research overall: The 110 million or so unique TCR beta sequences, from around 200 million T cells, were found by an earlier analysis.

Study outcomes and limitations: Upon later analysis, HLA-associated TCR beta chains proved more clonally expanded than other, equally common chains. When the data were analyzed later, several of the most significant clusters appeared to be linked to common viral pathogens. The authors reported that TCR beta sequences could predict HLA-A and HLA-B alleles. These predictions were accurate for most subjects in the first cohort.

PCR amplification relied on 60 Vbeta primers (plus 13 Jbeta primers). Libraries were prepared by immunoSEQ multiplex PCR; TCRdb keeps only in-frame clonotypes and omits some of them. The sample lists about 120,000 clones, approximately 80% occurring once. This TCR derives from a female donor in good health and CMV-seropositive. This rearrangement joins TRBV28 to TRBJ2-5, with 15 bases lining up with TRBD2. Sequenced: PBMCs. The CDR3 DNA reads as TGTGCCAGCAGTCTAGGACTAGCGGGAGGGCAAGAGACCCAGTACTTC. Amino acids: CASSLGLAGGQETQYF.